This is a list of T cell receptor beta chains from one sample in a study of spatial heterogeneity in lung cancer. TCRdb reprocessed the 5' RACE reads with MiXCR, giving one entry per CDR3 protein. The profile shows 20,000 to 25,000 distinct CDR3 sequences, roughly 7.2% of them singletons. The sequenced sample was PBMCs, obtained at surgery. Every receptor here comes from a male donor with early-stage non-small cell lung cancer. Both conserved end residues are part of each CDR3. The D gene is left open where the match is weak. Rows may omit the clone size; those that give it use once, few, many or a size class.

TRBJ1-2,.,TRBV25-1,13,many,CASSEGGNYGYTF,TGTGCCAGCAGTGAGGGGGGAAACTATGGCTACACCTTC
TRBJ2-3,TRBD1,TRBV5-1,16,.,CASSVPTGFSTDTQYF,TGCGCCAGCAGCGTCCCGACAGGGTTTAGCACAGATACGCAGTATTTT
TRBJ2-5,.,TRBV7-2,15,medium-sized,CASSTGATLQETQYF,TGTGCCAGCAGTACGGGGGCCACCTTGCAAGAGACCCAGTACTTC
TRBJ2-3,.,TRBV7-9,13,.,CASSFRQADTQYF,TGTGCCAGCAGCTTTCGGCAGGCCGATACGCAGTATTTT
TRBJ1-1,.,TRBV14,11,.,CASSQGSRAFF,TGTGCCAGCAGCCAGGGAAGTAGGGCTTTCTTT
TRBJ2-1,.,TRBV5-1,12,many,CASSLGAREQFF,TGCGCCAGCAGCTTGGGGGCGAGAGAGCAGTTCTTC
TRBJ2-1,TRBD2,TRBV3-1,15,.,CASSQATSGGNEQFF,TGTGCCAGCAGCCAGGCTACTAGCGGGGGCAATGAGCAGTTCTTC
TRBJ1-2,.,TRBV10-3,15,many,CAIREGGSANYGYTF,TGTGCCATCCGCGAGGGTGGGTCAGCTAACTATGGCTACACCTTC
TRBJ2-3,.,TRBV5-1,15,many,CASSSGLVPTDTQYF,TGCGCCAGCAGTTCGGGACTGGTCCCCACAGATACGCAGTATTTT
TRBJ2-7,TRBD1,TRBV20-1,11,.,CSALDRIEQYF,TGCAGTGCTTTGGACAGGATCGAGCAGTACTTC
TRBJ1-2,.,TRBV14,13,many,CASSQDLGQGYTF,TGTGCCAGCAGCCAAGATCTGGGTCAAGGCTACACCTTC
TRBJ1-6,.,TRBV12-3/TRBV12-4,18,many,CASSLTGTWSSYNSPLHF,TGTGCCAGCAGTTTAACCGGGACATGGAGCTCCTATAATTCACCCCTCCACTTT
TRBJ2-1,TRBD2,TRBV7-3,13,many,CASGAGVSNEQFF,TGTGCCAGCGGGGCGGGAGTTTCCAATGAGCAGTTCTTC
TRBJ2-1,TRBD2,TRBV20-1,16,many,CSARDPGLAGTGEQFF,TGCAGTGCTAGAGATCCGGGACTAGCGGGGACAGGAGAGCAGTTCTTC